Sequencing of this TCR beta chain was carried out in a study of blood T cell repertoires in COVID-19. Background on the study: Nucleic acid was either cDNA or gDNA, and it came from T cells, B-cell-depleted T cells, or PBMCs.

Only one count was recorded for this clone. Assay: immunoSEQ multiplex PCR; the TCRdb copy retains only in-frame clones and omits some. This table holds about 210,000 clones, roughly four fifths found once. In germline, CDR1 is LGHNA, CDR2 YNFKEQ. The CDR3 is 15 residues long. After removal of 7 bases from V and 3 bases from J, the junction contained 8 bases not matched to a gene. The sequence derives from a woman between 35 and 50 years old with active or convalescent COVID-19. Sequencing was carried out using peripheral blood. V and J are TRBV4-2 and TRBJ1-1; TRBD1 matches at 10 bases. The CDR3 loop reads CASNRDRGRDTEAFF. For the CDR3, the DNA is TGTGCCAGCAACCGGGACAGGGGTCGTGACACTGAAGCTTTCTTT.